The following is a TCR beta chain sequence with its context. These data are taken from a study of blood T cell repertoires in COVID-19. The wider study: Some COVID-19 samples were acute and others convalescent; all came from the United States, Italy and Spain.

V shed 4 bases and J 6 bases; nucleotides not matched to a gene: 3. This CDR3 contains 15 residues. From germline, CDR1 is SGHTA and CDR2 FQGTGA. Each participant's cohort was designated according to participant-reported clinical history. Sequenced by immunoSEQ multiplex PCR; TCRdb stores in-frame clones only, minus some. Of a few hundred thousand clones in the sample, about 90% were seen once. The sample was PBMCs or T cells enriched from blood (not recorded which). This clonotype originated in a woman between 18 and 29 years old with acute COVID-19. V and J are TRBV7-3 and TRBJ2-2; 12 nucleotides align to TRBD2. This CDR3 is CASSWTSGVSGELFF. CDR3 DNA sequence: TGTGCCAGCAGCTGGACTAGCGGGGTTTCCGGGGAGCTGTTTTTT.